This T cell receptor beta chain was captured in a study of T cells in localized non-small cell lung cancer. Study observations and caveats: Analysis by sequencing included only one tumor region, so heterogeneity remains possible.

This clone was seen once. Antigen specificity is unknown. Produced via immunoSEQ multiplex PCR; TCRdb's table is partial and in-frame only. This table holds about 48,000 clones, roughly 77% found once. This CDR3 comprises 15 residues. CDR1 is MNHEY, CDR2 SMNVEV, per germline (reference sequence). The ends were cut back, 5 bases at V and 2 bases at J, with 16 bases in the middle. The sample in question was peripheral blood, obtained before any cancer treatment. The V gene is TRBV27, the J gene TRBJ2-7; the D gene could be TRBD1 or TRBD2 (6 bases each). The source of this sequence is a man aged 35 to 69 with stage I squamous cell lung carcinoma. The CDR3 bases are TGTGCCAGCAGTCGCGACGGGGGACAACCCTACGAGCAGTACTTC. It is translated as CASSRDGGQPYEQYF.